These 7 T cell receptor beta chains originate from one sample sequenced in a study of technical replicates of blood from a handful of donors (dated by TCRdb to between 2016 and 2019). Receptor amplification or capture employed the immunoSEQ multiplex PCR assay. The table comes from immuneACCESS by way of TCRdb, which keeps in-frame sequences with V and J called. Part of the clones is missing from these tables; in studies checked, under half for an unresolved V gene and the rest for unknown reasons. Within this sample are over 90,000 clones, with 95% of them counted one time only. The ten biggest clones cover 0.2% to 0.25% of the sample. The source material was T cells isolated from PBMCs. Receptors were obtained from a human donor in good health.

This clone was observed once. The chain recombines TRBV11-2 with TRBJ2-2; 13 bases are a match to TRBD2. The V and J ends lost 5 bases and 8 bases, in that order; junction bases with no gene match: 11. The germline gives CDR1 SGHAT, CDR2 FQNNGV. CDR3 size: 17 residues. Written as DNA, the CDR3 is TGTGCCAGCAGCCTTGGACTAGCGGGAGCCCGAGGGGGGGAGCTGTTTTTT. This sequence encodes CASSLGLAGARGGELFF. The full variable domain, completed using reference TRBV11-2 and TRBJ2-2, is EAGVAQSPRYKIIEKRQSVAFWCNPISGHATLYWYQQILGQGPKLLIQFQNNGVVDDSQLPKDRFSAERLKGVDSTLKIQPAKLEDSAVYLCASSLGLAGARGGELFFGEGSRLTVL.

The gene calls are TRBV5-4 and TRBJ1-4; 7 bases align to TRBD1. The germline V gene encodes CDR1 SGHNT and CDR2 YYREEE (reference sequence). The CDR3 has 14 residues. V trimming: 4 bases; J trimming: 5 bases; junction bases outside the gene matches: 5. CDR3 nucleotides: TGTGCCAGCAGCAGGGACAGCGCGAATGAAAAACTGTTTTTT. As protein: CASSRDSANEKLFF.

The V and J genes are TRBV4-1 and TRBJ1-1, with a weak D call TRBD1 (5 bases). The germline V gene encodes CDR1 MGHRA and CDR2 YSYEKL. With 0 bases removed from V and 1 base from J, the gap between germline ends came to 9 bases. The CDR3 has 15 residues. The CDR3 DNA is TGCGCCAGCAGCCAAGATCGGGGGGGGAACACTGAAGCTTTCTTT. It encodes CASSQDRGGNTEAFF.

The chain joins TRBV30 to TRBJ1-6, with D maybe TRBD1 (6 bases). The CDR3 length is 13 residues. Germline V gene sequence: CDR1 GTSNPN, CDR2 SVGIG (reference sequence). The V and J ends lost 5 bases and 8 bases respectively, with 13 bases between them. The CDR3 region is CAWATGLDSPLHF. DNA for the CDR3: TGTGCCTGGGCAACAGGGCTGGATTCACCCCTCCACTTT.

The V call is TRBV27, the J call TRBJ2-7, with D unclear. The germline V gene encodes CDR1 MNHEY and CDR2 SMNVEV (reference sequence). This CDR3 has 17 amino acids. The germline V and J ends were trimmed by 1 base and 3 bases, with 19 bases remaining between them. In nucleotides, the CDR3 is TGTGCCAGCAGTTTATACGGTGCAGCCGGCGGAAACTACGAGCAGTACTTC. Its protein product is CASSLYGAAGGNYEQYF.

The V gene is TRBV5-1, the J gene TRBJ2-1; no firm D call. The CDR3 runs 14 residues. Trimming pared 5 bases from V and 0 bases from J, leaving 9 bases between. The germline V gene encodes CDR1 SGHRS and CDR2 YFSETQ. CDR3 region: CASSQDNSYNEQFF. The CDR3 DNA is TGCGCCAGCAGTCAGGATAACTCCTACAATGAGCAGTTCTTC.

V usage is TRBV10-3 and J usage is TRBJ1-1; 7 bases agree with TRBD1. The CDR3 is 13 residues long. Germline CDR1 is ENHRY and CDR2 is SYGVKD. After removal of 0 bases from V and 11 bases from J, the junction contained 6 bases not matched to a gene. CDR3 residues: CAISESAGGYAFF. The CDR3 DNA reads TGTGCCATCAGTGAGTCGGCAGGGGGGTATGCTTTCTTT.